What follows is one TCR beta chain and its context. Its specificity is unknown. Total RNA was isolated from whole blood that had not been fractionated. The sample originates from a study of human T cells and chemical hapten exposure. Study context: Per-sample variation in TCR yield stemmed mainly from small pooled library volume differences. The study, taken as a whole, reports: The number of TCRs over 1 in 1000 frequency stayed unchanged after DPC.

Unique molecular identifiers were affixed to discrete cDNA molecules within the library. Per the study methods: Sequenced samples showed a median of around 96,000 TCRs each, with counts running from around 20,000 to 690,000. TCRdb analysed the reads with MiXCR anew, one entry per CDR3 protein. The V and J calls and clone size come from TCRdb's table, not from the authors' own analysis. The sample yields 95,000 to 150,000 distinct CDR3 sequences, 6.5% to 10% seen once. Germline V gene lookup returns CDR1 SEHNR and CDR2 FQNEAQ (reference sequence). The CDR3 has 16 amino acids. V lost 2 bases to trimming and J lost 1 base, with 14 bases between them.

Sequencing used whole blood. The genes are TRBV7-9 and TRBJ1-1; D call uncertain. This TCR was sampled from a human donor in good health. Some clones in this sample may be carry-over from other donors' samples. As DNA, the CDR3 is TGTGCCAGCAGCTTAATAGATCGTGGCCAGAACACTGAAGCTTTCTTT. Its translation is CASSLIDRGQNTEAFF. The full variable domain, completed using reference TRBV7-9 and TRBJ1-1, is DTGVSQNPRHKITKRGQNVTFRCDPISEHNRLYWYRQTLGQGPEFLTYFQNEAQLEKSRLLSDRFSAERPKGSFSTLEIQRTEQGDSAMYLCASSLIDRGQNTEAFFGQGTRLTVV.